Included here is one T cell receptor beta chain sequence, with context. Authors' methods: Reference gene primers were amplified, and this amplification served to estimate nucleated cell counts. Only in-frame clones appear in the TCRdb table, and some are missing; sequencing was by immunoSEQ multiplex PCR. V and J calls plus clone size are reproduced from that table; the DNA served to infer D and trimming. The sample includes almost 250,000 clones, about 89% of them seen just once. This record belongs to a study of blood T cell repertoires in COVID-19. The overall study: Specimens from acute and convalescent COVID-19 originated in the United States, Italy and Spain. T cells, B-cell-depleted T cells, or PBMCs provided the cDNA or gDNA that served as material.

Germline V lookup: CDR1 MNHEY, CDR2 SVGEGT. The V gene lost 6 bases and the J gene lost 4 bases, with 15 bases spanning the gap. The CDR3 sequence is 15 residues long. This receptor was taken from an older woman who had recovered from COVID-19. The rearrangement joins TRBV6-2 or TRBV6-3 to TRBJ2-2, with D possibly being TRBD2 (6 bases). Source material: peripheral blood. CDR3 in DNA: TGTGCCAGCAGCCAGTGGCGGGGAAGCACCGGGGAGCTGTTTTTT. It specifies CASSQWRGSTGELFF.